The clone carrying this TCR beta chain was recorded at least ten times. Via MiXCR, TCRdb re-called the RACE reads, giving one row per CDR3 protein. This table holds 80,000 to 100,000 distinct CDR3 sequences, roughly a tenth found once. The record originates from a study of human T cells and chemical hapten exposure. For the study at large: Largely, small differences in pooled library volume made per-sample TCR yields vary.

CDR3 length equals 14 residues. J was trimmed by 6 bases and V by 5 bases; bases with no gene match: 7. Germline V gene lookup returns CDR1 SGHTA and CDR2 FQGNSA. Time point indicated: patch test 2, 6 weeks after DPC sensitization. The sample's treatment: therapeutic diphenylcyclopropenone sensitization with weekly scalp DPC. The template was total RNA from unfractionated whole blood. This rearrangement joins TRBV7-2 to TRBJ1-1, with 9 bases identical to TRBD1. The starting material was whole blood, obtained in connection with sensitization to the hapten diphenylcyclopropenone (DPC). The sequence derives from a woman between 40 and 55 years old with alopecia areata. Some clones in this sample may be carry-over from other donors' samples. The CDR3 region has the DNA TGTGCCAGCAGCGTTGGACAGGGGATCTCTGAAGCTTTCTTT. Translated, it gives CASSVGQGISEAFF.